Described below is a single T cell receptor beta chain sequence and its context. Only a few counts were recorded for this clone. The antigen it recognizes is unknown. No much larger clone is present one base from it, and per-base qualities are unavailable. One collaborating source in Seattle enrolled patients during active infection and followed them longitudinally through the course of disease. Collaborating institutions collected whole blood in K2EDTA tubes following their own protocols. For TCRbeta analysis, collaborators shipped samples in one of three forms: frozen whole blood, isolated PBMCs, or DNA extracted from either of those sample types. The data stem from a study of blood T cell repertoires in COVID-19 (TCRdb year 2020). The study in broad terms: Collaborator samples came from the United States, Italy and Spain and covered acute and convalescent phases of COVID-19. The prospective study material was composed of cDNA or gDNA derived from T cells, B-cell-depleted T cells, or PBMCs. The dataset comprised deeply sampled blood TCRbeta repertoires from subjects exposed to, actively infected with, or recovered from COVID-19. The repertoires were made available in a free public database intended to serve as a resource for research on the immune response to SARS-CoV-2. Samples came from the ongoing ImmuneRACE study (first 160 participants) plus 1,254 subjects from 6 global collaborators. Sample metadata almost always included a de-identified subject ID, COVID-19 status, age in years and sex. HLA class I and class II types, where available, came from metadata supplied by the sample provider rather than from assay-based typing. Study-level results and caveats: The quantity of clinical and demographic metadata differed by source and by participant and was supplied without curation.

TCRbeta CDR3 regions were amplified from genomic DNA using the immunoSEQ Assay, a bias-controlled multiplex PCR. The source study handled its data this way. Nucleated cell counts per sample were estimated from amplification of reference gene primers within the assay. To quantify the absolute abundance of each unique TCRbeta CDR3 rearrangement, sequence reads were collapsed and filtered. For each sample, productive Simpson clonality was calculated by taking the square root of Simpson's diversity index across productive rearrangements. In its TCRdb copy, this immuneACCESS table keeps in-frame sequences only and misses some clones. Where compared with another copy, unresolved V genes explain less than half of these, and the others have no known cause. The DNA gave D and trimming, while V, J and clone size come from that table. Across this sample there are more than 200,000 clones, with 86% seen only once. The top ten hold roughly 10% of the sample.

The CDR3 covers 10 residues, taking in both the cysteine and the phenylalanine. Only the CDR3 region is kept as DNA, spanning 30 bases read in frame from base 1. The germline V gene encodes CDR1 SGHTS and CDR2 YDEGEE. The junction carries 10 bases between V and J, which are trimmed by 2 bases and 14 bases respectively. This receptor chain uses TRBV5-8 and TRBJ2-5; the D gene is unclear. The sample taken for sequencing was peripheral blood. The clonotype comes from a woman in her fifties or sixties with COVID-19, enrolled during active disease. CDR3 sequence: CASSLTSSYF. The DNA reads as follows: TGTGCCAGCAGCTTAACCAGTTCTTACTTC.